The source of this TCR beta chain is a study of response to subunit inactivated influenza vaccine. Study-level results: Seasonal influenza vaccination, on each occasion, was suggested by the authors to recruit few new T cells.

Germline V gives CDR1 SGHTA, CDR2 FQGNSA. Trimming shortened V by 5 bases and J by 0 bases, and 14 bases separated the two germline ends. The CDR3 runs to 15 residues. In this sample, this clonotype turned up many times. Its antigen is currently unknown. TCRdb used MiXCR to reprocess the RT-PCR reads, holding one entry per CDR3 protein. The sample carries about 700,000 distinct CDR3 sequences, about 15% recorded once. The sequences come from PBMCs from blood, collected around 15 days before vaccination. The sequence derives from a man between 50 and 59 years old who received an inactivated influenza vaccine. The J gene is TRBJ2-7, the V gene TRBV7-2; tentative D call: TRBD2 (6 bases). This chain's CDR3 is CASSPFRERSYEQYF. The DNA of the CDR3 is TGTGCCAGCAGCCCCTTCCGGGAGCGCTCCTACGAGCAGTACTTC. The whole variable domain, remainder taken from reference TRBV7-2 and TRBJ2-7, is GAGVSQSPSNKVTEKGKDVELRCDPISGHTALYWYRQSLGQGLEFLIYFQGNSAPDKSGLPSDRFSAERTGGSVSTLTIQRTQQEDSAVYLCASSPFRERSYEQYFGPGTRLTVT.